A selection of T cell receptor beta chains follows, all from one sample in a study of immune evolution from preneoplasia to lung adenocarcinoma. Profiled with immunoSEQ multiplex PCR; TCRdb holds only in-frame clones, not every one. This table holds thousands of clones, 60% to 85% found once. Sequenced input: FFPE adjacent normal lung tissue. These receptors were obtained from a person aged 60-80 years with lung adenocarcinoma. The CDR3 runs from the conserved cysteine through the conserved F or W. A D gene is named only where the DNA matches it firmly. Not all rows give a size; the values are once, few, many and, for expanded clones, a class.

V: TRBV5-1; size: few; J: TRBJ1-4; D: TRBD1; DNA: TGCGCCAGCAGCACCGGACAGGGTGATGAAAAACTGTTTTTT; CDR3: CASSTGQGDEKLFF
V: TRBV7-9; size: NA; J: TRBJ2-7; D: TRBD1; DNA: TGTGCCAGCAGCCTAGGGCCGGGACAGGGGAGTAGAAGCTCCTACGAGCAGTACTTC; CDR3: CASSLGPGQGSRSSYEQYF
V: TRBV9; size: NA; J: TRBJ2-5; D: NA; DNA: TGTGCCAGCAGCGCCGGGAGTCAAGAGACCCAGTACTTC; CDR3: CASSAGSQETQYF
V: TRBV19; size: NA; J: TRBJ1-1; D: NA; DNA: TGTGCCAGTAGACCCTTAGGGGGTAGGGAAATTGAAGCTTTCTTT; CDR3: CASRPLGGREIEAFF
V: TRBV6-1; size: NA; J: TRBJ1-5; D: NA; DNA: TGTGCCAGCAGTGAGGAATTGGCTCGGCCCCAGCATTTT; CDR3: CASSEELARPQHF
V: TRBV7-6; size: NA; J: TRBJ1-4; D: NA; DNA: TGTGCCAGCAGCTTAGCGCTCGGCAGGGGAGGTGGCTCGGATGAAAAACTGTTTTTT; CDR3: CASSLALGRGGGSDEKLFF
V: TRBV5-1; size: NA; J: TRBJ2-3; D: TRBD1; DNA: TGCGCCAGCAGCACCAGACAGGGAACAAGCACGCAGTATTTT; CDR3: CASSTRQGTSTQYF
V: TRBV11-2; size: NA; J: TRBJ1-4; D: NA; DNA: TGTGCCAGCAGCTGGGGTCGAGGGAATGAAAAACTGTTTTTT; CDR3: CASSWGRGNEKLFF
V: TRBV5-1; size: NA; J: TRBJ2-1; D: TRBD2; DNA: TGCGCCAGCAGCTTGGGTAGCGGGACCATCAATGAGCAGTTCTTC; CDR3: CASSLGSGTINEQFF
V: TRBV7-9; size: NA; J: TRBJ1-6; D: TRBD1; DNA: TGTGCCAGCAGTCGGACAGGGGGCGGGACCGGTTCACCCCTCCACTTT; CDR3: CASSRTGGGTGSPLHF
V: TRBV30; size: NA; J: TRBJ1-1; D: TRBD1; DNA: TGTGCCTGGAGTCATCCCTCAGGGGGAACTGAAGCTTTCTTT; CDR3: CAWSHPSGGTEAFF
V: TRBV11-3; size: NA; J: TRBJ2-7; D: TRBD1; DNA: TGTGCCAGCAGGTCGGGACAGAACGAGCAGTACTTC; CDR3: CASRSGQNEQYF
V: TRBV30; size: NA; J: TRBJ1-6; D: NA; DNA: TGTGCCTGGAGTGTATTTGGATCCTATAATTCACCCCTCCACTTT; CDR3: CAWSVFGSYNSPLHF
V: TRBV28; size: NA; J: TRBJ2-5; D: NA; DNA: TGTGCCAGCAGTCCGCCTCGGGGGCGGCAGTACTTC; CDR3: CASSPPRGRQYF
V: TRBV2; size: NA; J: TRBJ1-5; D: TRBD1; DNA: TGTGCCAGCAGTACCGGGACAGGGTCTTCCTATCAGCCCCAGCATTTT; CDR3: CASSTGTGSSYQPQHF
V: TRBV10-2; size: once; J: TRBJ2-7; D: TRBD1; DNA: TGCGCCAGCGCGGGACAGGGCCCCTACGAGCAGTACTTC; CDR3: CASAGQGPYEQYF
V: TRBV6-5; size: NA; J: TRBJ2-5; D: TRBD2; DNA: TGTGCCAGCAGTTACTCGCTAGCGGGGTTCCAAGAGACCCAGTACTTC; CDR3: CASSYSLAGFQETQYF
V: TRBV11-2; size: NA; J: TRBJ2-5; D: TRBD2; DNA: TGTGCCAGCAGCTCCCACGGACTAGCGGGGGGAGGCGAGACCCAGTACTTC; CDR3: CASSSHGLAGGGETQYF
V: TRBV5-1; size: NA; J: TRBJ1-1; D: NA; DNA: TGCGCCAGCAGCTTGGTCAGGACGAACACTGAAGCTTTCTTT; CDR3: CASSLVRTNTEAFF
V: TRBV30; size: NA; J: TRBJ1-1; D: NA; DNA: TGCGCCTGGAGTGGACAGCCGAACACTGAAGCTTTCTTT; CDR3: CAWSGQPNTEAFF
V: TRBV6-5; size: once; J: TRBJ1-2; D: TRBD1; DNA: TGTGCCAGCAGTGACAGGGCGTATGGCTACACCTTC; CDR3: CASSDRAYGYTF
V: TRBV2; size: NA; J: TRBJ2-7; D: NA; DNA: TGTGCCGCCGGAGGGAGCTCCTACGAGCAGTACTTC; CDR3: CAAGGSSYEQYF
V: TRBV2; size: NA; J: TRBJ2-3; D: NA; DNA: TGTGCCAGCAGTGAACCCGGGACCAGCACAGATACGCAGTATTTT; CDR3: CASSEPGTSTDTQYF
V: TRBV7-2; size: NA; J: TRBJ1-1; D: NA; DNA: TGTGCCAGCAGTAAGAATCTGGGACTGACGAACACTGAAGCTTTCTTT; CDR3: CASSKNLGLTNTEAFF
V: TRBV15; size: NA; J: TRBJ2-5; D: TRBD2; DNA: TGTGCCACCAGCAGAGACCTAGCGGGGCAAGAGACCCAGTACTTC; CDR3: CATSRDLAGQETQYF
V: TRBV9; size: NA; J: TRBJ2-5; D: TRBD2; DNA: TGTGCCAGCAGCACCGGGGGGACCGTTGAGACCCAGTACTTC; CDR3: CASSTGGTVETQYF
V: TRBV6-5; size: NA; J: TRBJ2-5; D: NA; DNA: TGTGCCAGCAGTTACTCTGGGGGAGGACGGCAAGAGACCCAGTACTTC; CDR3: CASSYSGGGRQETQYF
V: TRBV28; size: NA; J: TRBJ2-1; D: NA; DNA: TGTGCCAGCAGTTTCATTAGCTCCTACAATGAGCAGTTCTTC; CDR3: CASSFISSYNEQFF
V: TRBV30; size: NA; J: TRBJ1-4; D: TRBD1; DNA: TGTGCCTGGAGTGTACAGGGGACTGCAACTAATGAAAAACTGTTTTTT; CDR3: CAWSVQGTATNEKLFF
V: TRBV6-1; size: NA; J: TRBJ2-1; D: NA; DNA: TGTGCCAGCAGTGAAGCAACAGGACTCAAGCAGTTCTTC; CDR3: CASSEATGLKQFF
V: TRBV5-8; size: NA; J: TRBJ1-1; D: NA; DNA: TGTGCCAGCAGCCTAAACCGGGGCTGGGGCACTGAAGCTTTCTTT; CDR3: CASSLNRGWGTEAFF
V: TRBV30; size: NA; J: TRBJ1-6; D: TRBD1; DNA: TGTGCCTGGAGCTCAGCAGGGGGCGCAGGGAATTCACCCCTCCACTTT; CDR3: CAWSSAGGAGNSPLHF
V: TRBV2; size: NA; J: TRBJ2-7; D: TRBD1; DNA: TGTGCCAGCAGTAAGTACAGGGGGCTGTACGAGCAGTACTTC; CDR3: CASSKYRGLYEQYF
V: TRBV10-3; size: large; J: TRBJ1-5; D: NA; DNA: TGTGCCACCCAAAGGGCCGAGGGTTATAGCAATCAGCCCCAGCATTTT; CDR3: CATQRAEGYSNQPQHF
V: TRBV7-2; size: NA; J: TRBJ1-5; D: NA; DNA: TGTGCCAGCAGCATCGGGGGAGAGCAGCCCCAGCATTTT; CDR3: CASSIGGEQPQHF
V: TRBV5-4; size: NA; J: TRBJ2-4; D: TRBD2; DNA: TGTGCCAGCAGCGTTAGCGGGGGGGCAGGCATTCAGTACTTC; CDR3: CASSVSGGAGIQYF
V: TRBV18; size: once; J: TRBJ1-2; D: NA; DNA: TGTGCCAGCTCACCACCGGAACCGGGGAGCTATGGCTACACCTTC; CDR3: CASSPPEPGSYGYTF
V: TRBV11-1; size: NA; J: TRBJ2-7; D: TRBD2; DNA: TGTGCCAGCAGCCAATCGACGGGGGAGGGCTACGAGCAGTACTTC; CDR3: CASSQSTGEGYEQYF
V: TRBV6-1; size: few; J: TRBJ1-2; D: NA; DNA: TGTGCCAGCAGTGAACCGACGAGGGCTTTGGGCTATGGCTACACCTTC; CDR3: CASSEPTRALGYGYTF
V: TRBV5-1; size: NA; J: TRBJ1-6; D: NA; DNA: TGCGCCAGCAGCTCAGAAGGGGGCTATAATTCACCCCTCCACTTT; CDR3: CASSSEGGYNSPLHF
V: TRBV9; size: NA; J: TRBJ2-3; D: TRBD2; DNA: TGTGCCAGCAGCGGAGGACTAGCGGGGGGCCTCCTCACAGATACGCAGTATTTT; CDR3: CASSGGLAGGLLTDTQYF
V: TRBV6-5; size: NA; J: TRBJ1-2; D: NA; DNA: TGTGCCAGCAGTTACGACGGTAACTATGGCTACACCTTC; CDR3: CASSYDGNYGYTF
V: TRBV27; size: NA; J: TRBJ2-7; D: NA; DNA: TGTGCCAGCAGTTTATCGAATCCTGGGAATTCCTACGAGCAGTACTTC; CDR3: CASSLSNPGNSYEQYF
V: TRBV30; size: NA; J: TRBJ1-5; D: NA; DNA: TGTGCCTGCAACCTCGACAGACCCAATCAGCCCCAGCATTTT; CDR3: CACNLDRPNQPQHF
V: TRBV7-2; size: NA; J: TRBJ1-5; D: NA; DNA: TGTGCCAGCAGCTTAGTAGGGGGGAGCGACCAGCCCCAGCATTTT; CDR3: CASSLVGGSDQPQHF
V: TRBV5-5; size: NA; J: TRBJ1-3; D: TRBD1; DNA: TGTGCCAGCAGCTCCACAGGGGCCTCGGGAAACACCATATATTTT; CDR3: CASSSTGASGNTIYF
V: TRBV7-8; size: NA; J: TRBJ2-7; D: NA; DNA: TGTGCCAGCAGCCCCCCGACGGCCACCTACGAGCAGTACTTC; CDR3: CASSPPTATYEQYF
V: TRBV10-2; size: NA; J: TRBJ1-1; D: TRBD1; DNA: TGCGCCAGCAGCCTGACAGGGGGCTCAGAAGCTTTCTTT; CDR3: CASSLTGGSEAFF
V: TRBV7-3; size: NA; J: TRBJ2-7; D: NA; DNA: TGTGCCAGCAGCCCAGGCTTTTCCTACGAGCAGTACTTC; CDR3: CASSPGFSYEQYF
V: TRBV5-1; size: NA; J: TRBJ2-2; D: NA; DNA: TGCGCCAGCAGCTTGAGGTGGCAGCCGTCCGGGGAGCTGTTTTTT; CDR3: CASSLRWQPSGELFF
V: TRBV6-5; size: NA; J: TRBJ2-7; D: NA; DNA: TGTGCCAGCACCCCAACCAGGCGGGACATCTACGAGCAGTACTTC; CDR3: CASTPTRRDIYEQYF
V: TRBV11-2; size: NA; J: TRBJ2-2; D: TRBD2; DNA: TGTGCCAGCAGCTTAGGCACCCTTAGCGGGGGGGCCCTCGGGGAGCTGTTTTTT; CDR3: CASSLGTLSGGALGELFF
V: TRBV28; size: few; J: TRBJ2-7; D: NA; DNA: TGTGCCAGCAGTTTAGGGGGATCCTACGAGCAGTACTTC; CDR3: CASSLGGSYEQYF
V: TRBV20-1; size: NA; J: TRBJ1-2; D: NA; DNA: TGCAGTGCGGACACAAAGGGGTTTCACACCTTC; CDR3: CSADTKGFHTF
V: TRBV18; size: few; J: TRBJ1-6; D: NA; DNA: TGTGCCAGCTCACCTCGGGACGGAGTAACTCCCCTCCACTTT; CDR3: CASSPRDGVTPLHF